The T cell receptor beta chain described here comes from a study of T cell changes during pregnancy in multiple sclerosis. Germline V gene sequence: CDR1 SGHTA, CDR2 FQGNSA. The CDR3 is made up of 15 amino acids. Unmatched junction bases numbered 11, after V lost 4 bases and J lost 5 bases. The table came from immunoSEQ multiplex PCR; TCRdb's copy has only in-frame clones and leaves some out. Of around 25,000 clones listed, about 92% are singletons. The chain joins TRBV7-2 to TRBJ2-7; 7 nucleotides match TRBD1. Source: CD8+ T cells from peripheral blood mononuclear cells, taken in the third trimester of pregnancy. The sequence was collected from a female donor in good health, enrolled as a control in a pregnancy study. CDR3: CASSSPDRKAHEQYF. Here the CDR3 DNA reads TGTGCCAGCAGCTCTCCGGACAGGAAAGCCCACGAGCAGTACTTC.